Listed here are 5 T cell receptor beta chains from one sample, sequenced in a study of blood T cell repertoires in COVID-19. TCRdb's copy holds only in-frame clones and misses some; the assay was immunoSEQ multiplex PCR. The data show 100,000 or so clones, approximately 84% seen once. The material sequenced was peripheral blood. The receptors originated from a woman in her sixties or seventies with acute or convalescent COVID-19.

The genes are TRBV5-4 and TRBJ1-1; possible D gene TRBD1, 6 bases. This CDR3 is 17 amino acids long. The germline CDR1 and CDR2 sequences are SGHNT and YYREEE (reference sequence). Trimming removed 0 bases at V and 0 bases at J, with 15 bases between. CDR3 nucleotides: TGTGCCAGCAGCTTGGCTCTGGACAGCACAGTGAACACTGAAGCTTTCTTT. Amino acids: CASSLALDSTVNTEAFF.

The chain uses TRBV19 and TRBJ1-5, with D unresolved. This CDR3 spans 14 amino acids. V shed 5 bases and J shed 2 bases, with 10 bases lying between them. Germline CDR1 reads LNHDA; CDR2 reads SQIVND (reference sequence). The CDR3 loop is CASSHIGGNQPQHF. For the CDR3, the DNA is TGTGCCAGTAGTCATATCGGGGGCAATCAGCCCCAGCATTTT.

This clone has only one observation. V is TRBV12-5 and J is TRBJ1-1; D gene unclear. This CDR3 region has 14 residues. Looked up from germline, CDR1 is LGHNT and CDR2 is FRNRAP. V was pared by 1 base and J by 6 bases, with 12 bases between. CDR3 residues: CASGLDSREAEAFF. DNA of the CDR3: TGTGCTAGTGGTTTGGACAGCCGGGAGGCTGAAGCTTTCTTT. The entire variable domain, with the rest obtained from reference TRBV12-5 and TRBJ1-1, is as follows: DARVTQTPRHKVTEMGQEVTMRCQPILGHNTVFWYRQTMMQGLELLAYFRNRAPLDDSGMPKDRFSAEMPDATLATLKIQPSEPRDSAVYFCASGLDSREAEAFFGQGTRLTVV.

V and J are TRBV19 and TRBJ1-2; perhaps TRBD1 as D (5 bases). V shed 4 bases and J shed 1 base, with 16 bases lying between them. Germline V CDR1 and CDR2: LNHDA, SQIVND (reference sequence). This CDR3 region has 16 residues. Here the CDR3 reads CASSTIGADGNYGYTF. The CDR3 DNA follows: TGTGCCAGTAGTACCATTGGGGCCGACGGTAACTATGGCTACACCTTC.

V gene TRBV10-3 combines with J gene TRBJ2-7; tentatively, D is TRBD1 (6 bases). Germline loops: CDR1 ENHRY, CDR2 SYGVKD. Trimming removed 2 bases from V and 0 bases from J, with 8 bases in between. The CDR3 runs 14 residues. The CDR3 spells CAISERGYSYEQYF. The CDR3 DNA sequence: TGTGCCATCAGTGAGAGGGGGTACTCCTACGAGCAGTACTTC.